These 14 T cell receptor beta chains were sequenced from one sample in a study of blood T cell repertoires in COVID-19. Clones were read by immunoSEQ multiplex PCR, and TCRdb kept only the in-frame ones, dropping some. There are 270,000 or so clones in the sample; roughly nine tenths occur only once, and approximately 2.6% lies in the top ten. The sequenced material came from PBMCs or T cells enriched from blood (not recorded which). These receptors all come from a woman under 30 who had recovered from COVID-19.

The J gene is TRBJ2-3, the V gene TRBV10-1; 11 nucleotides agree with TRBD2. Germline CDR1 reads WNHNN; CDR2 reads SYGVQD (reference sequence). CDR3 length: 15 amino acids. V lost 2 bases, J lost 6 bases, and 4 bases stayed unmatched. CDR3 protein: CASSENSGGADTQYF. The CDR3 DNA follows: TGCGCCAGCAGTGAGAATAGCGGGGGGGCGGATACGCAGTATTTT.

Written as DNA, the CDR3 is TGTGCCAGCTCACCCCCCCATCGACAGTTTAGCACAGATACGCAGTATTTT. Translating it yields CASSPPHRQFSTDTQYF. The chain carries TRBV18 and TRBJ2-3; D perhaps matches TRBD1 (5 bases). V was pared by 3 bases and J by 0 bases, with 16 bases between. The germline V gene has CDR1 KGHSH and CDR2 LQKENI. The CDR3 runs 17 residues.

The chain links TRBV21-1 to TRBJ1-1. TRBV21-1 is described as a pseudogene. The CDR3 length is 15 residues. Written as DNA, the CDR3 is TGTGCCAGCAGCAAAAACCCGGGTGCGAACACTGAAGCTTTCTTT. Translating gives CASSKNPGANTEAFF.

The CDR3 nucleotides are TGTGCCAGCAGCGAGCCTGGACAGGAGCAGTTCTTC. It is translated as CASSEPGQEQFF. The chain links TRBV9 to TRBJ2-1; tentative D call: TRBD1 (6 bases). Germline loops: CDR1 SGDLS, CDR2 YYNGEE. V was shortened by 3 bases and J by 10 bases, with 11 bases between the two germline ends. This CDR3 has 12 amino acids.

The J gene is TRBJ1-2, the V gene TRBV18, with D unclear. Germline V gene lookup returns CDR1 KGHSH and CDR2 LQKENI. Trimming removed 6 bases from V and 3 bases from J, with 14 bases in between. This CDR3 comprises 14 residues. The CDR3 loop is CASSRATEHYGYTF. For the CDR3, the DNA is TGTGCCAGCTCCCGCGCAACCGAACACTATGGCTACACCTTC.

DNA of the CDR3: TGCGCCAGCAGCCAAGATTACAGGGTTGCCAAAAACATTCAGTACTTC. This translates into CASSQDYRVAKNIQYF. The chain joins TRBV4-3 to TRBJ2-4; D might be TRBD1 (6 bases). Germline V gene lookup returns CDR1 LGHNA and CDR2 YSLEER. The CDR3 sequence is 16 residues long. V was trimmed by 0 bases and J by 1 base, leaving 10 bases between them.

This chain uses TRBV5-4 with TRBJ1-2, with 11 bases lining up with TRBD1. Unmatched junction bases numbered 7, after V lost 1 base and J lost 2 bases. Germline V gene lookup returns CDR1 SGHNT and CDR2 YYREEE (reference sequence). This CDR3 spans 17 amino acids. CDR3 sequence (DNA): TGTGCCAGCAGCTTGATGGGACAGGGGGTTTGGAACTATGGCTACACCTTC. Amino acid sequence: CASSLMGQGVWNYGYTF.

CDR3 DNA: TGTGCCTGGAGTGTACAGGGCATTAATGAAAAACTGTTTTTT. Translation: CAWSVQGINEKLFF. The chain couples TRBV30 to TRBJ1-4; D possibly corresponds to TRBD1 (6 bases). The CDR3 loop spans 14 amino acids. The germline gives CDR1 GTSNPN, CDR2 SVGIG (reference sequence). V was clipped by 0 bases and J by 4 bases, with 9 bases between them.

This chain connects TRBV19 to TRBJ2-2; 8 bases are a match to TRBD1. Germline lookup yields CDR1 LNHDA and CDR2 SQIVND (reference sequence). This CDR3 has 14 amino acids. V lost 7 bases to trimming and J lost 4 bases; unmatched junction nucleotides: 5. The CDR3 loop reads CASNDRGSTGELFF. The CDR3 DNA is TGTGCCAGTAATGACAGGGGCAGCACCGGGGAGCTGTTTTTT.

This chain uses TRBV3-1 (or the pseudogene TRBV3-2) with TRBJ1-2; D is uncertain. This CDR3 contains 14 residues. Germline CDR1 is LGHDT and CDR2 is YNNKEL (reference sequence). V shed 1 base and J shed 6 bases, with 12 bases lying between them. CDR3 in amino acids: CASSQGRDADGYTF. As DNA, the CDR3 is TGTGCCAGCAGCCAAGGGAGGGATGCGGATGGCTACACCTTC.

CDR3 region: CASSLAAGAYEQYF. The CDR3 bases are TGCGCCAGCAGCTTGGCCGCGGGAGCCTACGAGCAGTACTTC. The chain combines TRBV5-1 with TRBJ2-7; 7 nucleotides match TRBD2. V shed 0 bases and J 2 bases; nucleotides not matched to a gene: 2. The CDR3 spans 14 residues. Per the germline V gene, CDR1 is SGHRS and CDR2 is YFSETQ.

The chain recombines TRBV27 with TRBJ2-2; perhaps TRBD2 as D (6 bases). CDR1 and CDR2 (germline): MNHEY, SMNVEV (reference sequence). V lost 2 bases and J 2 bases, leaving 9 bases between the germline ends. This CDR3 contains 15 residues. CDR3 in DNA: TGTGCCAGCAGTTTAGGACTACCTAACACCGGGGAGCTGTTTTTT. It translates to CASSLGLPNTGELFF.

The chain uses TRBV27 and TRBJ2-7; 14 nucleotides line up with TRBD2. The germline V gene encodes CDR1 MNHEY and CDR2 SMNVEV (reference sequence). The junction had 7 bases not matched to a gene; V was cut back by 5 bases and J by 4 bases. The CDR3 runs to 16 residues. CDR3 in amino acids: CASSPLTSGRGYEQYF. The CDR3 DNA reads TGTGCCAGCAGTCCCCTGACTAGCGGGAGGGGATACGAGCAGTACTTC.

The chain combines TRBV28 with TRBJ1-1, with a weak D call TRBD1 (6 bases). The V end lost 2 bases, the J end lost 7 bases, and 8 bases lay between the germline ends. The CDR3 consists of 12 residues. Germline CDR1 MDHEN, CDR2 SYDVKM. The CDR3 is CASSLRQVEAFF. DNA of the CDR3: TGTGCCAGCAGTTTACGACAGGTTGAAGCTTTCTTT.